This TCR beta chain is from a study of blood T cell repertoires in COVID-19. Turning to the study itself: COVID-19 samples, acute and convalescent, were from the United States, Italy and Spain.

Assay: immunoSEQ multiplex PCR; the TCRdb copy retains only in-frame clones and omits some. The sample consists of some 300,000 clones, around 91% of them appearing once. CDR1 is SGHDN and CDR2 is FVKESK in the germline V gene. The CDR3 covers 18 residues. Between the trimmed V and J ends, which lost 10 bases and 6 bases, there was a span of 31 bases. This clonotype originated in a woman aged 40 to 49 with COVID-19, enrolled during active disease. Material: peripheral blood. V is TRBV14 and J is TRBJ1-5, with D unclear. CDR3 protein: CATAEGDNLRGIGQPQHF. CDR3 DNA sequence: TGTGCCACCGCCGAGGGAGATAATTTACGGGGAATCGGTCAGCCCCAGCATTTT.